The 29 T cell receptor beta chains below were found in one sample sequenced in a study of identical twins. TCRdb itself ran the 5' RACE reads through MiXCR, one entry per CDR3 protein. The table has 690,000 or so distinct CDR3 sequences, 8.6% seen once; the top ten hold roughly 0.97%. The data also belong to a second study, concerning yellow fever vaccine responses in identical twins.

Sample: PBMCs. All receptors come from a woman aged 18-35 years in good health.

This clonotype was found a few times. The rearrangement links TRBV20-1 to TRBJ1-1; 9 bases line up with TRBD1. The CDR3 contains 13 residues. Per the germline V gene, CDR1 is DFQATT and CDR2 is SNEGSKA (reference sequence). Unmatched junction bases numbered 5, after V lost 1 base and J lost 8 bases. The DNA for the CDR3 is TGCAGTGCTAGAGTCCCGGGACAGGGAGAAGCTTTCTTT. This translates into CSARVPGQGEAFF.

This rearrangement joins TRBV7-6 to TRBJ2-2, with 7 bases aligning to TRBD2. Germline assignment: CDR1 SGHVS and CDR2 FNYEAQ. Trimming removed 5 bases from V and 1 base from J; junction bases left unmatched: 7. CDR3 size: 16 residues. DNA of the CDR3: TGTGCCAGCAGCCTCTGGGGAGGGCAGAACACCGGGGAGCTGTTTTTT. Translated, it gives CASSLWGGQNTGELFF.

V is TRBV5-1 and J is TRBJ2-7; 7 nucleotides agree with TRBD2. The CDR3 loop spans 17 amino acids. Germline V gene lookup returns CDR1 SGHRS and CDR2 YFSETQ. After removal of 5 bases from V and 3 bases from J, the junction contained 17 bases not matched to a gene. This CDR3 is CASRRGSDGRDLYEQYF. CDR3 nucleotide sequence: TGCGCCAGCAGGCGGGGGTCCGACGGACGGGATCTCTACGAGCAGTACTTC.

This clonotype has more than one count but fewer than ten. The DNA for the CDR3 is TGTGCCAGCAGTTTTGACTCGGTATATGGCTACACCTTC. It translates to CASSFDSVYGYTF. The chain combines TRBV28 with TRBJ1-2; D gene uncertain. Trimming took off 3 bases at V and 5 bases at J, with 10 bases between the two ends. CDR1 is MDHEN, CDR2 SYDVKM, per germline. The length of the CDR3 is 13 residues.

Only a few counts were recorded for this clonotype. This chain connects TRBV11-2 to TRBJ1-2; 8 nucleotides line up with TRBD1. The germline CDR1 and CDR2 sequences are SGHAT and FQNNGV. Trimming at V came to 5 bases and at J to 3 bases, leaving 8 bases not matched to a gene. The CDR3 is 15 residues long. In DNA, the CDR3 is TGTGCCAGCAGCCCAGGGACAGGAGTGTACTATGGCTACACCTTC. This sequence encodes CASSPGTGVYYGYTF.

This clonotype turned up a few times. The chain is built from TRBV5-1 and TRBJ1-2, with D perhaps matching TRBD1 (5 bases). The CDR3 loop spans 16 amino acids. Germline V gives CDR1 SGHRS, CDR2 YFSETQ. Trimming took 3 bases from V and 1 from J, leaving 16 bases between them. The CDR3, as DNA: TGCGCCAGCAGCTCGGACACAGCGAGCCTTAACTATGGCTACACCTTC. It is translated as CASSSDTASLNYGYTF.

This rearrangement joins TRBV2 to TRBJ2-1; D gene uncertain. The ends were cut back, 8 bases at V and 7 bases at J, with 9 bases in the middle. Germline-derived CDR1 and CDR2 are SNHLY and FYNNEI. There are 11 residues in the CDR3. The CDR3 protein is CASPIGNEQFF. The DNA for the CDR3 is TGTGCCAGCCCTATCGGTAATGAGCAGTTCTTC.

The rearrangement links TRBV2 to TRBJ2-5, with a tentative D call TRBD2 (6 bases). CDR1 is SNHLY and CDR2 is FYNNEI in the germline V gene. Trimming shortened V by 6 bases and J by 4 bases, and 12 bases separated the two germline ends. This CDR3 is built from 13 residues. The CDR3 loop is CASRGGVGETQYF. The DNA for the CDR3 is TGTGCCAGCAGGGGCGGGGTTGGAGAGACCCAGTACTTC.

A few counts support this clonotype. V usage is TRBV9 and J usage is TRBJ2-1; D gene ambiguous. The length of the CDR3 is 15 residues. Trimming took off 0 bases at V and 8 bases at J, with 15 bases between the two ends. The germline V gene has CDR1 SGDLS and CDR2 YYNGEE. CDR3 DNA sequence: TGTGCCAGCAGCGTAGTAGTAGTTGGTCGGGATGAGCAGTTCTTC. Translation: CASSVVVVGRDEQFF.

This clonotype was seen at least ten times. This chain connects TRBV15 to TRBJ2-1; D gene uncertain. CDR3 size: 13 residues. The germline V gene has CDR1 LNHNV and CDR2 YYDKDF (reference sequence). V gave up 3 bases and J gave up 6 bases, with 9 bases separating them. For the CDR3, the DNA is TGTGCCACCAGCAGCGGGTCTCCCAATGAGCAGTTCTTC. It translates to CATSSGSPNEQFF.

This clonotype was seen ten or more times. This sequence joins TRBV12-3 or TRBV12-4 and TRBJ2-7; D possibly uses TRBD1 or TRBD2 (5 bases each). The V and J ends lost 6 bases and 5 bases respectively, with 26 bases between them. The CDR3 totals 17 residues. The CDR3 DNA reads TGTGCCAGCAGACCCTGGGGCACCCGGGCCGAGGGCCACGAGCAGTACTTC. Translating gives CASRPWGTRAEGHEQYF.

This clonotype was seen ten or more times. The chain carries TRBV3-1 and TRBJ1-5; D might be TRBD1 (6 bases). Looked up from germline, CDR1 is LGHDT and CDR2 is YNNKEL (reference sequence). The CDR3 extends over 13 amino acids. V lost 5 bases and J lost 5, with 10 bases in between. The CDR3 region is CASSSTGYQPQHF. CDR3 bases: TGTGCCAGCAGCTCAACAGGGTATCAGCCCCAGCATTTT.

About this clonotype itself: A much larger clone sits a single nucleotide away, making a read error possible. The chain couples TRBV24-1 to TRBJ1-1, with D unresolved. The ends were cut back, 7 bases at V and 4 bases at J, with 9 bases in the middle. CDR3 length: 12 residues. Germline V CDR1 and CDR2: KGHDR, SFDVKD. CDR3 sequence reads: CATSPSGTEAFF. The CDR3 DNA reads as TGTGCCACCAGCCCTTCGGGCACTGAAGCTTTCTTT.

As for this clonotype: A read error may be the cause here, since a much bigger clone is one base away. This chain joins TRBV9 and TRBJ1-6; D possibly corresponds to TRBD1 (6 bases). This CDR3 spans 14 amino acids. With 0 bases removed from V and 8 bases from J, the gap between germline ends came to 9 bases. CDR1 and CDR2 (germline): SGDLS, YYNGEE. CDR3 sequence: CASSVAGDDSPLHF. DNA of the CDR3: TGTGCCAGCAGCGTAGCAGGGGATGATTCACCCCTCCACTTT.

V is TRBV2 and J is TRBJ2-3, with TRBD2 matching 8 bases. Germline-derived CDR1 and CDR2 are SNHLY and FYNNEI. The CDR3 is 16 residues long. V was clipped by 6 bases and J by 0 bases; unmatched bases: 8. CDR3 in amino acids: CASREPGLGSTDTQYF. The CDR3 DNA reads as TGTGCCAGCAGGGAACCGGGACTAGGTAGCACAGATACGCAGTATTTT.

This clonotype was detected a few times. This rearrangement joins TRBV7-9 to TRBJ2-7; D may match TRBD1 or TRBD2 (5 bases each). Per the germline V gene, CDR1 is SEHNR and CDR2 is FQNEAQ (reference sequence). This CDR3 has 14 amino acids. The germline V and J ends were trimmed by 4 bases and 5 bases, with 15 bases remaining between them. This CDR3 reads CASSSTRGVHEQYF. The CDR3 DNA is TGTGCCAGCAGCTCAACAAGAGGGGTCCACGAGCAGTACTTC.

This chain uses TRBV4-3 with TRBJ2-6, with 7 bases that match TRBD1. The germline V gene has CDR1 LGHNA and CDR2 YSLEER. The CDR3 consists of 16 residues. V was pared by 2 bases and J by 1 base, with 2 bases of the junction left unmatched. The CDR3 sequence is CASSQYRGSGANVLTF. Here the CDR3 DNA reads TGCGCCAGCAGCCAATACAGGGGTTCTGGGGCCAACGTCCTGACTTTC.

This clonotype was found a few times. V and J are TRBV24-1 and TRBJ2-5; D ambiguous. Germline V CDR1 and CDR2: KGHDR, SFDVKD. V was cut by 9 bases and J by 8 bases, with 18 bases left in between. The CDR3 runs to 13 residues. The CDR3 loop is CATSLNPGSTQYF. The CDR3 coding sequence is TGTGCCACCTCGCTAAATCCCGGGTCTACCCAGTACTTC.

The chain employs TRBV19 and TRBJ2-2, with TRBD1 as a possible D gene (6 bases). The CDR3 covers 15 residues. The V end was cut by 6 bases, the J end by 2 bases, with 13 bases between. Per the germline V gene, CDR1 is LNHDA and CDR2 is SQIVND (reference sequence). This CDR3 reads CASRPGASNTGELFF. In DNA, the CDR3 is TGTGCCAGTAGGCCAGGGGCCTCCAACACCGGGGAGCTGTTTTTT.

The chain joins TRBV5-6 to TRBJ2-1; tentatively, D is TRBD1 (6 bases). Trimming left V 2 bases short and J 6 bases short, with 12 bases between. The CDR3 is 14 amino acids. CDR1 and CDR2 (germline): SGHDT, YYEEEE. In nucleotides, the CDR3 is TGTGCCAGCAGCTTCACAGGGACGGGCAATGAGCAGTTCTTC. This codes for CASSFTGTGNEQFF.

This clonotype was seen a few times. The chain links TRBV12-3 or TRBV12-4 to TRBJ2-7; the match to TRBD1 covers 8 bases. The CDR3 totals 13 residues. V dropped 8 bases and J dropped 6; count of bases not matched to a gene: 9. The CDR3 DNA reads TGTGCCAGCTCCTGGACAGGGCTTGGCGAGCAGTACTTC. Protein sequence: CASSWTGLGEQYF.

The chain is built from TRBV5-1 and TRBJ2-1; D is undetermined. V was pared by 4 bases and J by 6 bases, with 8 bases between. Per germline, CDR1 SGHRS and CDR2 YFSETQ. The CDR3 has 12 amino acids. The CDR3, as DNA: TGCGCCAGCAGCGCAGACGGCAATGAGCAGTTCTTC. Its protein product is CASSADGNEQFF. The full variable domain, with the rest looked up from reference TRBV5-1 and TRBJ2-1, is KAGVTQTPRYLIKTRGQQVTLSCSPISGHRSVSWYQQTPGQGLQFLFEYFSETQRNKGNFPGRFSGRQFSNSRSEMNVSTLELGDSALYLCASSADGNEQFFGPGTRLTVL.

The table lists this clonotype with a few counts. This chain connects TRBV12-3 or TRBV12-4 to TRBJ2-7; 7 bases map to TRBD1. Trimming cost V 5 bases and J 0 bases; bases outside gene matches: 4. The length of the CDR3 is 14 residues. Here the CDR3 DNA reads TGTGCCAGCAGTCCAGGGGACAGCTCCTACGAGCAGTACTTC. Its translation is CASSPGDSSYEQYF.

In its sample, this clonotype was seen a few times. V and J are TRBV11-2 and TRBJ2-1; 10 nucleotides align to TRBD2. Germline CDR1 SGHAT, CDR2 FQNNGV. The length of the CDR3 is 18 residues. With 1 base clipped from V and 2 bases from J, the junction kept 8 bases outside the gene matches. This chain's CDR3 is CASSLVGSGGTPYNEQFF. DNA for the CDR3: TGTGCCAGCAGCTTAGTTGGTAGCGGGGGGACCCCCTACAATGAGCAGTTCTTC.

V usage is TRBV5-1 and J usage is TRBJ1-2; D possibly corresponds to TRBD1 (6 bases). Germline CDR1 SGHRS, CDR2 YFSETQ. The germline V and J ends were trimmed by 4 bases and 3 bases, with 13 bases remaining between them. The CDR3 loop spans 14 amino acids. The CDR3 sequence: CASSTLQGYYGYTF. The CDR3 DNA follows: TGCGCCAGCAGCACCCTTCAGGGGTACTATGGCTACACCTTC.

The CDR3 region is CASSLASKGYTF. DNA of the CDR3: TGTGCCAGCAGCTTAGCGTCGAAGGGCTACACCTTC. The rearrangement links TRBV7-9 to TRBJ1-2; D uncertain. The CDR3 extends over 12 amino acids. Germline V gene data show CDR1 as SEHNR and CDR2 as FQNEAQ (reference sequence). Trimming shortened V by 0 bases and J by 8 bases, and 7 bases separated the two germline ends.

The sample holds many counts of this clonotype. This chain uses TRBV6-5 with TRBJ1-4; no clear D gene. CDR1 MNHEY and CDR2 SVGAGI come from the germline V gene. V lost 6 bases, J lost 9 bases, and 8 bases lay in between. CDR3 length equals 11 residues. In DNA, the CDR3 is TGTGCCAGCAGGGGTGGCCAAAAACTGTTTTTT. Protein: CASRGGQKLFF.

This clonotype was seen only a few times. The chain carries TRBV27 and TRBJ2-1; D is unresolved. Germline V gene sequence: CDR1 MNHEY, CDR2 SMNVEV (reference sequence). This CDR3 comprises 14 residues. Between the trimmed V and J ends, which lost 6 bases and 9 bases, there was a span of 18 bases. CDR3 region: CASRAGPGNSEQFF. The DNA of the CDR3 is TGTGCCAGCAGGGCCGGACCGGGTAATAGTGAGCAGTTCTTC.

This clonotype was observed a handful of times. The V call is TRBV2, the J call TRBJ1-1; possible D gene TRBD1, 5 bases. V lost 4 bases to trimming and J lost 5 bases, with 5 bases between them. Germline values: CDR1 SNHLY, CDR2 FYNNEI. The CDR3 length is 11 residues. For the CDR3, the DNA is TGTGCCAGCAGTGGGACAACTGAAGCTTTCTTT. Translation gives CASSGTTEAFF.